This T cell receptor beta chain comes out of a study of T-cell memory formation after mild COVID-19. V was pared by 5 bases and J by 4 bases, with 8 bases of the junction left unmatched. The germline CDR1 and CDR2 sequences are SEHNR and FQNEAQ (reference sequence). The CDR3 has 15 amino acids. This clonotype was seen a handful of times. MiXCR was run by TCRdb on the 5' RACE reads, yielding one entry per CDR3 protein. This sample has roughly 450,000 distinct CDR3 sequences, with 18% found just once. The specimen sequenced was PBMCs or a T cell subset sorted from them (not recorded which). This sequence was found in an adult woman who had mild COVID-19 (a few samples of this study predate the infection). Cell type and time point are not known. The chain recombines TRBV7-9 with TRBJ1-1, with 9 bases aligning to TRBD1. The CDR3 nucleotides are TGTGCCAGCAGCGCTACAGGGGGCGCGGGCACTGAAGCTTTCTTT. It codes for CASSATGGAGTEAFF.